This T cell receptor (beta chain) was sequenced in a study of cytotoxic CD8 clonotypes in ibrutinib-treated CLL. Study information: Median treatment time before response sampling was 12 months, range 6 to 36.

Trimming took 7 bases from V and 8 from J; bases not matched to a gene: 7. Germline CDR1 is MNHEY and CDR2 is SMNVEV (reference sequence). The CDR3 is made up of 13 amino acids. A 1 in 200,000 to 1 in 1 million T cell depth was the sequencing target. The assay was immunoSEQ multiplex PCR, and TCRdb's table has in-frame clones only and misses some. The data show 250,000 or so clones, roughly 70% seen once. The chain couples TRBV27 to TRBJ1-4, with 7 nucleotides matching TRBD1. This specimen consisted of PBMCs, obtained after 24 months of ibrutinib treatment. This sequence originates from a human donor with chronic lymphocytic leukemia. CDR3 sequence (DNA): TGTGCCAGCATGGCCAGGGGGAAAGAAAAACTGTTTTTT. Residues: CASMARGKEKLFF.